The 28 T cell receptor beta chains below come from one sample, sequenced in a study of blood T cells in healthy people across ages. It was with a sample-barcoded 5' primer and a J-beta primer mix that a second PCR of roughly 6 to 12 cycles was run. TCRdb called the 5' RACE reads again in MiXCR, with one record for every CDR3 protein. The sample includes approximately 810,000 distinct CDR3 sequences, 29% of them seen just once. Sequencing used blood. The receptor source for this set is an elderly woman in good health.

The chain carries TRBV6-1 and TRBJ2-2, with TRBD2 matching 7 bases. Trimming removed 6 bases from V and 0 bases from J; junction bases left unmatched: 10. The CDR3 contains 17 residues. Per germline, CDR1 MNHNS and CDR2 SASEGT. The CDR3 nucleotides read TGTGCCAGCAGCCGACTAGCAAACGCTCCGAACACCGGGGAGCTGTTTTTT. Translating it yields CASSRLANAPNTGELFF.

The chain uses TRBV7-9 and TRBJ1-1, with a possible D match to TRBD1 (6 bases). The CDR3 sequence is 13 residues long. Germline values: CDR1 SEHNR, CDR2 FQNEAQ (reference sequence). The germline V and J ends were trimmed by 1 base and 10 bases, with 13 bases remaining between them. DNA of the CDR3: TGTGCCAGCAGCTTAGGGGAGTCCAGGGGAGCTTTCTTT. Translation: CASSLGESRGAFF. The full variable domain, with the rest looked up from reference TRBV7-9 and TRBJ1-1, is DTGVSQNPRHKITKRGQNVTFRCDPISEHNRLYWYRQTLGQGPEFLTYFQNEAQLEKSRLLSDRFSAERPKGSFSTLEIQRTEQGDSAMYLCASSLGESRGAFFGQGTRLTVV.

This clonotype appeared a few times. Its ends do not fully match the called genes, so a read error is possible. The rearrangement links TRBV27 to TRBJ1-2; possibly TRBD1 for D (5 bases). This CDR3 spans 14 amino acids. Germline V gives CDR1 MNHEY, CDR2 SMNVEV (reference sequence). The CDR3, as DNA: TGTGCCGGCAGTTACGGGCAGGGAATAGGAGGCTACACCTTC. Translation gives CAGSYGQGIGGYTF.

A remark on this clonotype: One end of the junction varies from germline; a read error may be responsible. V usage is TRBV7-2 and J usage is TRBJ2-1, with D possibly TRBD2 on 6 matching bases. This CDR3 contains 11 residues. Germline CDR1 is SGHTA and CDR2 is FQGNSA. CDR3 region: CVSSSGLEQFF. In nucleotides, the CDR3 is TGTGTCAGCAGCTCGGGACTCGAGCAGTTCTTC.

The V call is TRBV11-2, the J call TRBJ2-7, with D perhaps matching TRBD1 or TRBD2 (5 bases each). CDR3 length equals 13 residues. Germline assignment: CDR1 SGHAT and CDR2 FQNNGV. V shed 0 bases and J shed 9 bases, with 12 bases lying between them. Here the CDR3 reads CASSLDRGRGQYF. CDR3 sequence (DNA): TGTGCCAGCAGCTTAGATAGGGGACGGGGGCAGTACTTC.

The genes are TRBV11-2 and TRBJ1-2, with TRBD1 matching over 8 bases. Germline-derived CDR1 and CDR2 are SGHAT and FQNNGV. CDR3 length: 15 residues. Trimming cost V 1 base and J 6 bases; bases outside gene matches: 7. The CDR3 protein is CASSLGVRGQDGYTF. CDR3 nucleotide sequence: TGTGCCAGCAGCTTAGGTGTCAGGGGGCAAGATGGCTACACCTTC.

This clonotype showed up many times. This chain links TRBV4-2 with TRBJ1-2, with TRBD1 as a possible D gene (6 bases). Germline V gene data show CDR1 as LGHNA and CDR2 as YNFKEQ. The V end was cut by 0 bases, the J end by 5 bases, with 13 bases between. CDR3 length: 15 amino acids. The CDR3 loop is CASSQEGGTHYGYTF. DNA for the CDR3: TGTGCCAGCAGCCAAGAGGGCGGGACACATTATGGCTACACCTTC.

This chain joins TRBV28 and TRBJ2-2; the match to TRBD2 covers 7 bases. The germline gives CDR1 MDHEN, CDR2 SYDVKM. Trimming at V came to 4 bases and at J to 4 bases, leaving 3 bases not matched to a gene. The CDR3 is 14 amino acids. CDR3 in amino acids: CASSSGGGTGELFF. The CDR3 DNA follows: TGTGCCAGCAGTTCGGGGGGTGGCACCGGGGAGCTGTTTTTT. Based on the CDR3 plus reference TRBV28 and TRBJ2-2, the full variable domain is DVKVTQSSRYLVKRTGEKVFLECVQDMDHENMFWYRQDPGLGLRLIYFSYDVKMKEKGDIPEGYSVSREKKERFSLILESASTNQTSMYLCASSSGGGTGELFFGEGSRLTVL.

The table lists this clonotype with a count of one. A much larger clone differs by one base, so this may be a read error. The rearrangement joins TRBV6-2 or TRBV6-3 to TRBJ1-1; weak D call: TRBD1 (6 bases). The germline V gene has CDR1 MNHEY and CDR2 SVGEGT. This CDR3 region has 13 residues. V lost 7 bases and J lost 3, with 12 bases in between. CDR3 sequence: CASNGGADTEAFF. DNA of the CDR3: TGTGCCAGCAATGGGGGGGCCGACACTGAAGCTTTCTTT.

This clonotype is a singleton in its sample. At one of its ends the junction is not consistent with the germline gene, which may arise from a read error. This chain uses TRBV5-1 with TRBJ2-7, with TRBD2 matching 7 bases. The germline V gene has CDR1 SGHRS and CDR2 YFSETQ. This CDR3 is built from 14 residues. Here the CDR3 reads CASSLSGGAYERYF. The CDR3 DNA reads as TGCGCCAGCAGCTTGTCGGGGGGAGCCTACGAGCGGTACTTC.

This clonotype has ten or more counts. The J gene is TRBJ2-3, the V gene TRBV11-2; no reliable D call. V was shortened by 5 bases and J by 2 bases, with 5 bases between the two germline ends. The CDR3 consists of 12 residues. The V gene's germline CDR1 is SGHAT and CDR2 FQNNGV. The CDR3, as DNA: TGTGCCAGCAGCCAGTACACAGATACGCAGTATTTT. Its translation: CASSQYTDTQYF.

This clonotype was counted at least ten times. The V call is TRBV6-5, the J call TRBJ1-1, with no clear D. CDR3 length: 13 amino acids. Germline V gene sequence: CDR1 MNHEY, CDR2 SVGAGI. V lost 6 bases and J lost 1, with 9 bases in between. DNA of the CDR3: TGTGCCAGCAGCTACGGCAGGAACACTGAAGCTTTCTTT. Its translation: CASSYGRNTEAFF.

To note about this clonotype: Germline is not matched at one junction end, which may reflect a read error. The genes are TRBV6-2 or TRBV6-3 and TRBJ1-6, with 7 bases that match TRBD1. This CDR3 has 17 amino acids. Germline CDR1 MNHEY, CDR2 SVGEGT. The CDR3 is CASRAGTDAPRNSPLHF. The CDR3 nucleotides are TGTGCCAGCAGGGCCGGGACAGACGCTCCTCGAAATTCGCCCCTCCACTTT.

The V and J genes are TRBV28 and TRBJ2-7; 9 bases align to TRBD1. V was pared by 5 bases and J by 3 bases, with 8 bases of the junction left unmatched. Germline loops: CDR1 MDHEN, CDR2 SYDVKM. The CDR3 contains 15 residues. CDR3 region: CASSTTGTGYYEQYF. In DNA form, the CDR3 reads TGTGCCAGCAGTACCACCGGGACAGGGTACTACGAGCAGTACTTC.

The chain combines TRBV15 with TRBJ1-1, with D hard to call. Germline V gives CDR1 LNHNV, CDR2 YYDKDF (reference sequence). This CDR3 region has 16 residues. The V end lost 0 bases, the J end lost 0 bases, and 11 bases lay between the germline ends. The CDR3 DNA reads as TGTGCCACCAGCAGAGATGCAGTACTCATGAACACTGAAGCTTTCTTT. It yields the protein CATSRDAVLMNTEAFF.

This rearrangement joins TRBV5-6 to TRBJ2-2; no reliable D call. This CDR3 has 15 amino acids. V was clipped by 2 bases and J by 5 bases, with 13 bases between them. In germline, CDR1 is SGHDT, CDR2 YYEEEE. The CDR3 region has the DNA TGTGCCAGCAGCTTTGACCCAGTTTTAACCGGGGAGCTGTTTTTT. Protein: CASSFDPVLTGELFF.

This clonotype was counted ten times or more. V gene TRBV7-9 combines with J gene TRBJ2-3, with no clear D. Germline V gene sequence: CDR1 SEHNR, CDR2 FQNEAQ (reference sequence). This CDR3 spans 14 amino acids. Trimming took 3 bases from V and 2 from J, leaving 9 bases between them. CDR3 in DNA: TGTGCCAGCAGCTTCACAGCACTCACAGATACGCAGTATTTT. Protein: CASSFTALTDTQYF.

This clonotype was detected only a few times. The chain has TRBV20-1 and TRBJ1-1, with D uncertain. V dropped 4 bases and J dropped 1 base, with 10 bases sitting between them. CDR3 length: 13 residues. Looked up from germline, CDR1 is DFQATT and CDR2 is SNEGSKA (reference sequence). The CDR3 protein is CSAKVAGNTEAFF. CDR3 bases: TGCAGTGCTAAGGTGGCAGGGAACACTGAAGCTTTCTTT.

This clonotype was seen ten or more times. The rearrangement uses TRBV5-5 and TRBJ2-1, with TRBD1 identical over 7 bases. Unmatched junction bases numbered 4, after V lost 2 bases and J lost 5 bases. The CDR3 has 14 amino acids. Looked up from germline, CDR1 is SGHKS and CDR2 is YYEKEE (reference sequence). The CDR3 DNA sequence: TGTGCCAGCAGCTTCGACAGGGTCAACAATGAGCAGTTCTTC. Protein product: CASSFDRVNNEQFF.

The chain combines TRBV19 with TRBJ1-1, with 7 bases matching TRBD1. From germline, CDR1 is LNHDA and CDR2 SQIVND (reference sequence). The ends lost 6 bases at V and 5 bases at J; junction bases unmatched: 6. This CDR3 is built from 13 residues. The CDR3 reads CASSRDRRTEAFF. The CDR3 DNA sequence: TGTGCCAGTAGCCGGGACAGAAGAACTGAAGCTTTCTTT.

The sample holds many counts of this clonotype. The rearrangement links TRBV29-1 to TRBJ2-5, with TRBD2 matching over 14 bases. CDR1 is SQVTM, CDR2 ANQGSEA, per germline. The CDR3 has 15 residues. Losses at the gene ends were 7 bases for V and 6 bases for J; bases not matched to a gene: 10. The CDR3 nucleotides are TGCAGCGCTCGGACTAGCGGGGGGTTTGGGAAGACCCAGTACTTC. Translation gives CSARTSGGFGKTQYF.

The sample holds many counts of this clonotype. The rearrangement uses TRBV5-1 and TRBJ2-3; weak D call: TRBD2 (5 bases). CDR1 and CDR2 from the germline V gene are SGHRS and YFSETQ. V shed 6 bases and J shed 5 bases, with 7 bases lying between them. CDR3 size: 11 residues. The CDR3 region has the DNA TGCGCCAGCACGGGGATAGATACGCAGTATTTT. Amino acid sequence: CASTGIDTQYF.

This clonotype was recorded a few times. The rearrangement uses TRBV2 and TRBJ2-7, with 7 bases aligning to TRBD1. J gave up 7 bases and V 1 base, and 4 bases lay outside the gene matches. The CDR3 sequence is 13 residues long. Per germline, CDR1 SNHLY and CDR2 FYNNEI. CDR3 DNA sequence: TGTGCCAGCAGTGAAGTAGGGGGCTCTGAGCAGTACTTC. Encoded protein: CASSEVGGSEQYF.

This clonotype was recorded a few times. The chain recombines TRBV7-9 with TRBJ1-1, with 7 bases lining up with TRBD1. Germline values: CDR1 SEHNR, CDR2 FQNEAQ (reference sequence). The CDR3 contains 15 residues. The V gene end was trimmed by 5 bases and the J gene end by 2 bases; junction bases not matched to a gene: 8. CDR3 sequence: CASSATGQPNTEAFF. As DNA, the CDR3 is TGTGCCAGCAGCGCAACGGGACAGCCTAACACTGAAGCTTTCTTT.

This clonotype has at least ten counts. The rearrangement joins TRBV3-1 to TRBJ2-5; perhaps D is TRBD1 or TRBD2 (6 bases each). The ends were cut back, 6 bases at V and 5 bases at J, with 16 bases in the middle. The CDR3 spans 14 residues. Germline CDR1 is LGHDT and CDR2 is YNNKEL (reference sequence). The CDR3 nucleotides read TGTGCCAGCAGGCCCGAGGGGGGTAGGGAGACCCAGTACTTC. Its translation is CASRPEGGRETQYF.

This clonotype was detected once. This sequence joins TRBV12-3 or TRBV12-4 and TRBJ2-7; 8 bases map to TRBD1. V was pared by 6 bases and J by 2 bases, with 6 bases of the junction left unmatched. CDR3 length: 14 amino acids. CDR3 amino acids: CASSRQGPAYEQYF. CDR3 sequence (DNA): TGTGCCAGCAGCCGACAGGGGCCAGCCTACGAGCAGTACTTC.

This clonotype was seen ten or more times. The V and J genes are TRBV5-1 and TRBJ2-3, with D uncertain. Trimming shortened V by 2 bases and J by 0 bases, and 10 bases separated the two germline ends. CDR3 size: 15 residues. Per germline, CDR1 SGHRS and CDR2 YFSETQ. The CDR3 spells CASSLDGRSTDTQYF. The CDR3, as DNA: TGCGCCAGCAGCTTAGACGGAAGAAGCACAGATACGCAGTATTTT.

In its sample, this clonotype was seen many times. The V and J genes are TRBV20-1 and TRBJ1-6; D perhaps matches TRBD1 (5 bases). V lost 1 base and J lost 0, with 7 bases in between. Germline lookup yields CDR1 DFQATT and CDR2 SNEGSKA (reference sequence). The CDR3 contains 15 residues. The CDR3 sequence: CSARAGRSYNSPLHF. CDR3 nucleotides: TGCAGTGCTAGAGCAGGGCGCTCCTATAATTCACCCCTCCACTTT.